The entry below describes one T cell receptor beta chain. The antigen is not known. As to treatment: approximately 9-day PBMC culture with coronavirus spike peptide pools or control peptides (ViraFEST assay). This record comes from a study of vaccination and CD4 T cells after COVID-19. Overall study: Cells were stimulated with overlapping spike peptides from SARS-CoV-2, HCoV-NL63, HCoV-OC43 and HCoV-229E.

Cultured CD4+ T cells had their DNA profiled by the Oncomine TCR Beta short-read assay. TCRdb recomputed calls from the PCR reads with MiXCR, one row per CDR3 protein. Of 7,000 to 8,000 distinct CDR3 sequences listed, 20% to 25% were seen once; the top ten hold roughly 21%. The sample was CD4+ T cells from blood, cultured in vitro, taken after SARS-CoV-2 vaccination. This TCR derives from a human donor who had recovered from COVID-19.

CDR3 sequence (DNA): TGCGCCAGCAGCCAAGATCTAAGAGACAGGGGGAACACTGAAGCTTTCTTT. This translates into CASSQDLRDRGNTEAFF. The chain carries TRBV4-1 and TRBJ1-1, with 8 bases fitting TRBD1. J gave up 1 base and V 0 bases, and 7 bases lay outside the gene matches. The germline V gene has CDR1 MGHRA and CDR2 YSYEKL. The CDR3 runs 17 residues.